These 28 T cell receptor beta chains were all obtained from the same sample, sequenced in a study of T cell responses to AZD1222 COVID-19 vaccine. Using immunoSEQ multiplex PCR, the repertoire was profiled, and TCRdb retains in-frame clones only, with some absent. Here the sample spans approximately 28,000 clones, 85% to 90% being singletons. The sample was peripheral blood, taken 28 days after the second AZD1222 dose. Receptor source: an adult who received the AZD1222 COVID-19 vaccine.

The chain is built from TRBV19 and TRBJ2-7; D remains ambiguous. V was cut by 3 bases and J by 3 bases, with 9 bases left in between. The CDR3 runs 13 residues. CDR1 is LNHDA, CDR2 SQIVND, per germline (reference sequence). The CDR3 DNA sequence: TGTGCCAGTAGTATCTCACGGTACTACGAGCAGTACTTC. Amino acids: CASSISRYYEQYF.

The chain has TRBV4-2 and TRBJ2-7, with a weak D call TRBD2 (6 bases). Trimming pared 0 bases from V and 5 bases from J, leaving 14 bases between. CDR3 length: 15 residues. Germline loops: CDR1 LGHNA, CDR2 YNFKEQ. The CDR3 DNA reads TGTGCCAGCAGCCAAGAGAGAACGGGAGCAAACGAGCAGTACTTC. Protein: CASSQERTGANEQYF.

The chain couples TRBV19 to TRBJ1-4; D is possibly TRBD1 (6 bases). The germline gives CDR1 LNHDA, CDR2 SQIVND (reference sequence). The germline V and J ends were trimmed by 6 bases and 4 bases, with 15 bases remaining between them. CDR3 length equals 15 residues. CDR3 amino acids: CASSTQGGDNEKLFF. CDR3 coding DNA: TGTGCCAGTAGCACACAGGGTGGGGATAATGAAAAACTGTTTTTT.

This chain joins TRBV12-5 and TRBJ1-5; D unresolved. Trimming removed 0 bases at V and 7 bases at J, with 4 bases between. The V gene's germline CDR1 is LGHNT and CDR2 FRNRAP. The CDR3 is 12 residues long. The CDR3 spells CASGLVGQPQHF. The CDR3 DNA reads TGTGCTAGTGGTTTGGTAGGCCAGCCCCAGCATTTT.

In its sample, this clone was seen once. This CDR3 reads CASSLVAEGYGYTF. CDR3 DNA: TGTGCCAGCAGCTTAGTCGCAGAGGGCTATGGCTACACCTTC. The chain employs TRBV7-2 and TRBJ1-2; no reliable D call. The CDR3 covers 14 residues. CDR1 SGHTA and CDR2 FQGNSA come from the germline V gene. Between the trimmed V and J ends, which lost 1 base and 4 bases, there was a span of 10 bases.

This chain joins TRBV5-1 and TRBJ1-2, with 7 positions matching TRBD1. This CDR3 has 13 residues. V was pared by 4 bases and J by 10 bases, with 10 bases of the junction left unmatched. In germline, CDR1 is SGHRS, CDR2 YFSETQ. The CDR3 loop is CASSPGTAMDYTF. The CDR3 nucleotides are TGCGCCAGCAGCCCGGGGACAGCAATGGACTACACCTTC.

The chain joins TRBV28 to TRBJ1-1; D might be TRBD1 (5 bases). This CDR3 has 14 amino acids. Between the trimmed V and J ends, which lost 3 bases and 0 bases, there was a span of 8 bases. Germline V gene sequence: CDR1 MDHEN, CDR2 SYDVKM. CDR3 sequence reads: CASSLPGLNTEAFF. DNA for the CDR3: TGTGCCAGCAGTTTGCCGGGACTGAACACTGAAGCTTTCTTT. The full variable domain, in which reference TRBV28 and TRBJ1-1 provide the parts outside the CDR3, is DVKVTQSSRYLVKRTGEKVFLECVQDMDHENMFWYRQDPGLGLRLIYFSYDVKMKEKGDIPEGYSVSREKKERFSLILESASTNQTSMYLCASSLPGLNTEAFFGQGTRLTVV.

The chain carries TRBV19 and TRBJ1-2, with D perhaps matching TRBD1 (6 bases). This CDR3 is 15 amino acids long. V was cut by 3 bases and J by 4 bases, with 15 bases left in between. CDR1 is LNHDA and CDR2 is SQIVND in the germline V gene (reference sequence). CDR3 loop: CASSIVGTIGYGYTF. The CDR3 DNA reads TGTGCCAGTAGTATTGTTGGGACAATAGGCTATGGCTACACCTTC.

V gene TRBV12-3 or TRBV12-4 combines with J gene TRBJ1-5, with no clear D. Trimming took 1 base from V and 7 from J, leaving 8 bases between them. This CDR3 has 13 residues. CDR3 amino acids: CASSLGMEQPQHF. The CDR3 nucleotides read TGTGCCAGCAGTTTAGGTATGGAGCAGCCCCAGCATTTT.

This clone was detected a few times. This chain joins TRBV9 and TRBJ1-3; unclear D gene. CDR1 is SGDLS, CDR2 YYNGEE, per germline. The length of the CDR3 is 16 residues. V lost 0 bases and J 0 bases, leaving 10 bases between the germline ends. CDR3 loop: CASSVVPSSSGNTIYF. CDR3 nucleotide sequence: TGTGCCAGCAGCGTAGTTCCCAGCAGCTCTGGAAACACCATATATTTT. Supplemented by reference TRBV9 and TRBJ1-3, the full variable domain reads DSGVTQTPKHLITATGQRVTLRCSPRSGDLSVYWYQQSLDQGLQFLIQYYNGEERAKGNILERFSAQQFPDLHSELNLSSLELGDSALYFCASSVVPSSSGNTIYFGEGSWLTVV.

The chain's CDR3 is CASSISRQGNQPQHF. CDR3 nucleotides: TGTGCCAGTAGTATTTCTCGACAGGGGAATCAGCCCCAGCATTTT. V usage is TRBV19 and J usage is TRBJ1-5; 8 bases align to TRBD1. The CDR3 is made up of 15 amino acids. V shed 3 bases, J shed 4 bases, and the junction held 5 bases outside the gene matches. Germline CDR1 is LNHDA and CDR2 is SQIVND (reference sequence). Drawing the rest from reference TRBV19 and TRBJ1-5, the complete variable domain is DGGITQSPKYLFRKEGQNVTLSCEQNLNHDAMYWYRQDPGQGLRLIYYSQIVNDFQKGDIAEGYSVSREKKESFPLTVTSAQKNPTAFYLCASSISRQGNQPQHFGDGTRLSIL.

The V gene is TRBV13, the J gene TRBJ2-2; 7 bases are shared with TRBD1. This CDR3 region has 18 residues. Trimming cost V 1 base and J 0 bases; bases outside gene matches: 8. The V gene's germline CDR1 is PRHDT and CDR2 FYEKMQ (reference sequence). The CDR3 bases are TGTGCCAGCAGCTTAGCCTTAACAGGGGTCCCGAACACCGGGGAGCTGTTTTTT. Translating gives CASSLALTGVPNTGELFF.

V and J are TRBV5-1 and TRBJ2-5; D gene ambiguous. Germline loops: CDR1 SGHRS, CDR2 YFSETQ. This CDR3 region has 14 residues. The V gene lost 0 bases and the J gene lost 4 bases, with 10 bases spanning the gap. CDR3 nucleotides: TGCGCCAGCAGCTTGGCTCAATTGGGAGAGACCCAGTACTTC. Its protein is CASSLAQLGETQYF.

This chain links TRBV4-1 with TRBJ1-6, with unresolved D. Trimming took 3 bases from V and 6 from J, leaving 6 bases between them. Germline CDR1 and CDR2: MGHRA and YSYEKL. The length of the CDR3 is 13 residues. The chain's CDR3 is CASSHEVNSPLHF. CDR3 sequence (DNA): TGCGCCAGCAGCCATGAGGTTAATTCACCCCTCCACTTT.

This clone occurred a few times. The chain uses TRBV12-3 or TRBV12-4 and TRBJ2-3; D may correspond to TRBD1 or TRBD2 (5 bases each). CDR3 length: 11 amino acids. Trimming took 3 bases from V and 8 from J, leaving 6 bases between them. CDR3 in DNA: TGTGCCAGCAGTTTTGGGGGTACGCAGTATTTT. Its protein is CASSFGGTQYF.

This rearrangement joins TRBV7-2 to TRBJ2-6; maybe TRBD2 (6 bases). V was pared by 7 bases and J by 1 base, with 11 bases between. Germline-derived CDR1 and CDR2 are SGHTA and FQGNSA. This CDR3 has 15 residues. CDR3 DNA: TGTGCCAGCACCTACGGGGGTTCTGGGGCCAACGTCCTGACTTTC. It codes for CASTYGGSGANVLTF. The full variable domain, with the rest looked up from reference TRBV7-2 and TRBJ2-6, is GAGVSQSPSNKVTEKGKDVELRCDPISGHTALYWYRQSLGQGLEFLIYFQGNSAPDKSGLPSDRFSAERTGGSVSTLTIQRTQQEDSAVYLCASTYGGSGANVLTFGAGSRLTVL.

The chain is built from TRBV5-1 and TRBJ1-2; 8 positions match TRBD1. The CDR3 length is 13 residues. Losses at the gene ends were 6 bases for V and 6 bases for J; bases not matched to a gene: 7. Germline V gives CDR1 SGHRS, CDR2 YFSETQ. CDR3 residues: CASTPGGLNGYTF. As DNA, the CDR3 is TGCGCCAGCACCCCAGGGGGCCTGAATGGCTACACCTTC.

The chain couples TRBV6-5 to TRBJ1-1, with D hard to call. Germline V gene sequence: CDR1 MNHEY, CDR2 SVGAGI. Trimming removed 3 bases at V and 1 base at J, with 12 bases between. CDR3 length equals 15 residues. This CDR3 reads CASSYSVAANTEAFF. The CDR3 DNA follows: TGTGCCAGCAGTTATAGCGTGGCAGCGAACACTGAAGCTTTCTTT.

This clone was seen only once. The V call is TRBV6-6, the J call TRBJ1-1, with D uncertain. Trimming took 4 bases from V and 10 from J, leaving 10 bases between them. Germline lookup yields CDR1 MNHNY and CDR2 SVGAGI (reference sequence). This CDR3 comprises 11 residues. The CDR3 here is CASSSSLGAFF. In DNA form, the CDR3 reads TGTGCCAGCAGTTCATCACTGGGAGCTTTCTTT.

The V call is TRBV11-2, the J call TRBJ2-7, with 7 positions matching TRBD2. Unmatched junction bases numbered 18, after V lost 7 bases and J lost 9 bases. Germline V gene lookup returns CDR1 SGHAT and CDR2 FQNNGV. The CDR3 contains 15 residues. The CDR3: CASNPLGRRTGVQYF. The CDR3 bases are TGTGCCAGCAATCCCCTCGGGAGGAGAACTGGCGTGCAGTACTTC.

This sequence joins TRBV2 and TRBJ1-5; D is uncertain. Germline V gene lookup returns CDR1 SNHLY and CDR2 FYNNEI. The V end was cut by 4 bases, the J end by 2 bases, with 3 bases between. This CDR3 spans 12 amino acids. This chain's CDR3 is CASSVGNQPQHF. The CDR3 DNA is TGTGCCAGCAGTGTAGGCAATCAGCCCCAGCATTTT.

V is TRBV18 and J is TRBJ2-5; 7 bases are shared with TRBD1. CDR3 size: 13 residues. V dropped 2 bases and J dropped 5; count of bases not matched to a gene: 2. Germline CDR1 is KGHSH and CDR2 is LQKENI. The CDR3 is CASSPEQGETQYF. The CDR3 DNA reads as TGTGCCAGCTCACCAGAACAGGGGGAGACCCAGTACTTC.

The rearrangement joins TRBV4-2 to TRBJ2-7, with TRBD1 matching over 11 bases. V lost 0 bases to trimming and J lost 1 base; unmatched junction nucleotides: 5. Germline V gene data show CDR1 as LGHNA and CDR2 as YNFKEQ. This CDR3 comprises 17 residues. The CDR3 nucleotides read TGTGCCAGCAGCCAAGATAAGGGGACAGGGGGATCCTACGAGCAGTACTTC. Protein product: CASSQDKGTGGSYEQYF.

The CDR3 sequence: CASLPLRAGRTDTQYF. Here the CDR3 DNA reads TGTGCCAGCCTGCCTTTGAGGGCAGGGAGAACAGATACGCAGTATTTT. The chain links TRBV11-1 to TRBJ2-3; D is perhaps TRBD1 or TRBD2 (5 bases each). This CDR3 region has 16 residues. Trimming removed 8 bases from V and 3 bases from J, with 21 bases in between. Germline CDR1 and CDR2: SGHAT and FQDESV (reference sequence).

The V call is TRBV10-3, the J call TRBJ2-3, with unresolved D. CDR1 and CDR2 from the germline V gene are ENHRY and SYGVKD. The CDR3 runs 13 residues. V was cut by 2 bases and J by 11 bases, with 14 bases left in between. The CDR3 DNA follows: TGTGCCATCAGTGAGAACCGGCAAGTGGGGCAGTATTTT. This sequence encodes CAISENRQVGQYF.

This rearrangement joins TRBV20-1 to TRBJ2-7; D possibly corresponds to TRBD2 (5 bases). Germline-derived CDR1 and CDR2 are DFQATT and SNEGSKA (reference sequence). V shed 6 bases and J shed 3 bases, with 9 bases lying between them. The CDR3 is 11 residues long. The CDR3 DNA follows: TGCAGTGCCCTCACTAGCTACGAGCAGTACTTC. It encodes CSALTSYEQYF.

This clone has only a few counts. V and J are TRBV7-3 and TRBJ1-2; TRBD1 is a possible D gene (5 bases). CDR3 size: 15 residues. The germline V and J ends were trimmed by 5 bases and 3 bases, with 16 bases remaining between them. Germline V gene lookup returns CDR1 SGHTA and CDR2 FQGTGA. The CDR3 sequence is CASSPAGQGDYGYTF. Here the CDR3 DNA reads TGTGCCAGCAGCCCCGCCGGGCAGGGCGACTATGGCTACACCTTC.

This clone has only a few counts. The chain uses TRBV7-8 and TRBJ1-3, with D hard to call. Germline-derived CDR1 and CDR2 are SGHVS and FQNEAQ. The germline V and J ends were trimmed by 5 bases and 1 base, with 15 bases remaining between them. The CDR3 spans 16 residues. The CDR3 sequence is CASSLEVAGSGNTIYF. As DNA, the CDR3 is TGTGCCAGCAGCCTAGAGGTGGCGGGATCTGGAAACACCATATATTTT.